This note documents a single TCR beta chain sequence. Some clones are missing from TCRdb's copy, which holds only in-frame ones; the method was immunoSEQ multiplex PCR. The sample records 15,000 to 20,000 clones, approximately 90% being singletons. The data were obtained in a study of T cells in localized non-small cell lung cancer. The CDR3 loop spans 14 amino acids. The V end was cut by 5 bases, the J end by 0 bases, with 10 bases between. Germline V CDR1 and CDR2: SGHTA, FQGTGA. The clonotype was recovered from a male donor older than 55 with stage II squamous cell lung carcinoma. This chain uses TRBV7-3 with TRBJ2-5; D possibly corresponds to TRBD1 (5 bases). The sequenced sample was peripheral blood, obtained before any cancer treatment. The CDR3 is CASSLSGYQETQYF. The DNA for the CDR3 is TGTGCCAGCAGCCTTTCAGGGTACCAAGAGACCCAGTACTTC.